Listed here are 23 T cell receptor beta chains from one sample, sequenced in a study of shared clonotypes between healthy human individuals. Method: immunoSEQ multiplex PCR; TCRdb's copy keeps in-frame clones and lacks some. The sample consists of around 2.3 million clones, around 95% of them appearing once. Sequencing was carried out using naive CD4+ T cells sorted from blood. Subset here: CD45RA+ positively selected. Receptors originate from a man between 18 and 29 years old in good health.

The chain links TRBV6-5 to TRBJ2-2; D is perhaps TRBD2 (5 bases). Germline V gives CDR1 MNHEY, CDR2 SVGAGI. This CDR3 contains 13 residues. Trimming took 6 bases from V and 9 from J, leaving 14 bases between them. The CDR3 spells CASRPRLARELFF. In DNA, the CDR3 is TGTGCCAGCAGACCCCGTCTAGCTCGGGAGCTGTTTTTT.

The chain's CDR3 is CAWTPGFSGVRSYTF. Written as DNA, the CDR3 is TGTGCCTGGACTCCAGGATTCAGTGGGGTTAGGAGCTACACCTTC. This chain joins TRBV30 and TRBJ1-2; no firm D call. Germline V lookup: CDR1 GTSNPN, CDR2 SVGIG (reference sequence). The CDR3 has 15 residues. V was cut by 4 bases and J by 9 bases, with 24 bases left in between.

This chain uses TRBV5-4 with TRBJ2-3, with D tentatively TRBD2 (5 bases). The CDR3 totals 18 residues. V lost 0 bases and J lost 2, with 19 bases in between. The germline CDR1 and CDR2 sequences are SGHNT and YYREEE (reference sequence). The DNA for the CDR3 is TGTGCCAGCAGCTTGGGGCGGACTCCCCTCGCTTTCACAGATACGCAGTATTTT. Translation: CASSLGRTPLAFTDTQYF.

J is TRBJ2-7 and V is TRBV6-5, with 12 bases aligning to TRBD1. The germline V gene has CDR1 MNHEY and CDR2 SVGAGI. After removal of 2 bases from V and 7 bases from J, the junction contained 6 bases not matched to a gene. The CDR3 spans 15 residues. The CDR3 DNA sequence: TGTGCCAGCAGTTACACCGGGACAGGGGGCGTTGAGCAGTACTTC. Residues: CASSYTGTGGVEQYF.

For this clone: The same CDR3 is also encoded by other DNA sequences in this sample. This chain joins TRBV5-1 and TRBJ1-4; TRBD1 agrees at 8 bases. The length of the CDR3 is 14 residues. Germline CDR1 and CDR2: SGHRS and YFSETQ. V dropped 4 bases and J dropped 7; count of bases not matched to a gene: 6. The CDR3, as DNA: TGCGCCAGCAGCCTTGGACAGGGCCGTGAAAAACTGTTTTTT. Protein sequence: CASSLGQGREKLFF.

The J gene is TRBJ2-3, the V gene TRBV30, with 10 bases that match TRBD1. Per the germline V gene, CDR1 is GTSNPN and CDR2 is SVGIG (reference sequence). The CDR3 covers 14 residues. With 4 bases clipped from V and 2 bases from J, the junction kept 3 bases outside the gene matches. The CDR3 DNA sequence: TGTGCCTGGAATGACAGGGGGCCCACAGATACGCAGTATTTT. Translating gives CAWNDRGPTDTQYF.

The chain employs TRBV6-5 and TRBJ1-1, with D unresolved. V shed 3 bases and J shed 6 bases, with 11 bases lying between them. CDR1 is MNHEY, CDR2 SVGAGI, per germline. The CDR3 totals 13 residues. CDR3 coding DNA: TGTGCCAGCAGTTATAGCGGCCGGCCTGAAGCTTTCTTT. Its translation is CASSYSGRPEAFF.

As to this clone: This specimen includes other DNA sequences encoding the same CDR3. The gene calls are TRBV5-1 and TRBJ2-7, with no clear D. Germline V gives CDR1 SGHRS, CDR2 YFSETQ. The V end lost 1 base, the J end lost 1 base, and 6 bases lay between the germline ends. The CDR3 runs to 13 residues. DNA for the CDR3: TGCGCCAGCAGCTTGCTGAGTTCCTACGAGCAGTACTTC. Translated: CASSLLSSYEQYF.

About this clone: Its ends do not fully match the called genes, so a read error is possible. This chain links TRBV7-2 with TRBJ2-7; perhaps TRBD2 as D (5 bases). Germline CDR1 SGHTA, CDR2 FQGNSA. The CDR3 consists of 13 residues. Here the CDR3 DNA reads TGTGCCAGCAGTTTAGTGACTAATCGCGAGCAGTACTTC. It is translated as CASSLVTNREQYF. Combining the CDR3 with reference TRBV7-2 and TRBJ2-7 gives the whole variable domain GAGVSQSPSNKVTEKGKDVELRCDPISGHTALYWYRQSLGQGLEFLIYFQGNSAPDKSGLPSDRFSAERTGGSVSTLTIQRTQQEDSAVYLCASSLVTNREQYFGPGTRLTVT.

The chain employs TRBV30 and TRBJ2-7; 9 bases match TRBD1. The CDR3 sequence is 15 residues long. V was clipped by 1 base and J by 3 bases; unmatched bases: 7. Germline V gives CDR1 GTSNPN, CDR2 SVGIG (reference sequence). The CDR3 sequence: CAWSAYGTGSYEQYF. The CDR3 nucleotides are TGTGCCTGGAGTGCTTATGGGACAGGGAGCTACGAGCAGTACTTC.

This rearrangement joins TRBV30 to TRBJ2-3; no definite D call. Germline CDR1 and CDR2: GTSNPN and SVGIG (reference sequence). The CDR3 runs to 14 residues. V was pared by 0 bases and J by 3 bases, with 10 bases between. CDR3 protein: CAWSVGPITDTQYF. CDR3 nucleotide sequence: TGTGCCTGGAGTGTAGGGCCCATTACAGATACGCAGTATTTT.

The chain is built from TRBV30 and TRBJ1-4; 9 bases agree with TRBD1. V was clipped by 5 bases and J by 6 bases; unmatched bases: 7. The CDR3 has 14 residues. Germline CDR1 is GTSNPN and CDR2 is SVGIG (reference sequence). The chain's CDR3 is CAWEPGQGHEKLFF. The DNA for the CDR3 is TGTGCCTGGGAGCCGGGACAGGGTCATGAAAAACTGTTTTTT.

The rearrangement joins TRBV18 to TRBJ2-7; D is unclear. V gave up 6 bases and J gave up 0 bases, with 15 bases separating them. The CDR3 is made up of 15 amino acids. CDR1 is KGHSH and CDR2 is LQKENI in the germline V gene. CDR3 sequence reads: CASSPGSTPSYEQYF. In DNA, the CDR3 is TGTGCCAGCTCGCCCGGATCGACCCCCTCCTACGAGCAGTACTTC.

The chain uses TRBV6-1 and TRBJ2-7, with TRBD1 identical over 9 bases. Germline CDR1 is MNHNS and CDR2 is SASEGT. J was trimmed by 3 bases and V by 6 bases; bases with no gene match: 6. The CDR3 has 14 amino acids. The CDR3 sequence is CASRVGTGIYEQYF. The CDR3 nucleotides read TGTGCCAGCAGGGTTGGGACAGGGATCTACGAGCAGTACTTC.

The chain has TRBV19 and TRBJ2-1, with D possibly TRBD1 on 6 matching bases. The germline V gene has CDR1 LNHDA and CDR2 SQIVND (reference sequence). The CDR3 loop spans 17 amino acids. V was trimmed by 7 bases and J by 0 bases, leaving 19 bases between them. CDR3 sequence reads: CASTGFRGLHSYNEQFF. In DNA form, the CDR3 reads TGTGCCAGTACCGGGTTCAGGGGTCTCCACTCCTACAATGAGCAGTTCTTC. Complete variable domain (other parts from reference TRBV19 and TRBJ2-1): DGGITQSPKYLFRKEGQNVTLSCEQNLNHDAMYWYRQDPGQGLRLIYYSQIVNDFQKGDIAEGYSVSREKKESFPLTVTSAQKNPTAFYLCASTGFRGLHSYNEQFFGPGTRLTVL.

About this clone: This CDR3 is also generated by other DNA sequences in the sample. CDR3 sequence: CASSLGDRETQYF. CDR3 nucleotides: TGTGCCAGCAGCTTAGGGGACAGAGAGACCCAGTACTTC. V is TRBV11-2 and J is TRBJ2-5, with TRBD1 matching 7 bases. V lost 1 base, J lost 4 bases, and 0 bases stayed unmatched. There are 13 residues in the CDR3. CDR1 and CDR2 (germline): SGHAT, FQNNGV.

In its sample, this clone was seen once. The chain employs TRBV4-1 and TRBJ2-2; 7 bases map to TRBD1. V trimming: 4 bases; J trimming: 4 bases; junction bases outside the gene matches: 9. Germline values: CDR1 MGHRA, CDR2 YSYEKL. CDR3 size: 16 residues. In DNA form, the CDR3 reads TGCGCCAGCAGCCTAGCAGGGGGTTTGGGCACCGGGGAGCTGTTTTTT. Amino acid sequence: CASSLAGGLGTGELFF.

The chain uses TRBV30 and TRBJ1-1, with 7 bases lining up with TRBD1. Germline CDR1 is GTSNPN and CDR2 is SVGIG (reference sequence). Unmatched junction bases numbered 8, after V lost 3 bases and J lost 10 bases. The CDR3 runs to 12 residues. Here the CDR3 DNA reads TGTGCCTGGAGCCCCGACAGGGTCGGAGCTTTCTTT. Its protein product is CAWSPDRVGAFF.

This clone was detected only once. Other nucleotide sequences in the sample specify the same CDR3. The chain is built from TRBV2 and TRBJ2-3; 9 bases map to TRBD2. V lost 5 bases to trimming and J lost 5 bases; unmatched junction nucleotides: 8. The CDR3 is 15 residues long. Per germline, CDR1 SNHLY and CDR2 FYNNEI. CDR3 DNA: TGTGCCAGCAGTACGACTAGCGGAGGCGTAGATACGCAGTATTTT. It translates to CASSTTSGGVDTQYF.

The chain joins TRBV10-3 to TRBJ1-4, with D maybe TRBD1 (5 bases). Germline loops: CDR1 ENHRY, CDR2 SYGVKD. V was shortened by 8 bases and J by 8 bases, with 15 bases between the two germline ends. The CDR3 is 13 amino acids. This CDR3 is CAIHAGVGEKLFF. The CDR3 DNA reads as TGTGCCATCCATGCGGGGGTTGGAGAAAAACTGTTTTTT.

This clone was seen only once. V and J are TRBV29-1 and TRBJ1-2; D might be TRBD1 (6 bases). Trimming left V 3 bases short and J 0 bases short, with 14 bases between. The germline CDR1 and CDR2 sequences are SQVTM and ANQGSEA. The CDR3 length is 15 residues. CDR3 residues: CSVESGAQANYGYTF. In DNA, the CDR3 is TGCAGCGTTGAGTCGGGGGCCCAAGCTAACTATGGCTACACCTTC.

The CDR3 protein is CASSAGGGRGYEQYF. CDR3 DNA: TGTGCCAGTAGTGCCGGCGGGGGCCGAGGTTACGAGCAGTACTTC. The chain has TRBV19 and TRBJ2-7; weak D call: TRBD2 (7 bases). The germline V gene encodes CDR1 LNHDA and CDR2 SQIVND (reference sequence). The CDR3 contains 15 residues. V was clipped by 5 bases and J by 4 bases, with 18 bases between them.

The chain has TRBV5-1 and TRBJ2-7, with 7 bases identical to TRBD1. This CDR3 spans 14 amino acids. Trimming at V came to 4 bases and at J to 2 bases, leaving 6 bases not matched to a gene. Germline V gives CDR1 SGHRS, CDR2 YFSETQ. CDR3 in amino acids: CASSTGTEPYEQYF. DNA for the CDR3: TGCGCCAGCAGCACCGGGACAGAGCCCTACGAGCAGTACTTC.